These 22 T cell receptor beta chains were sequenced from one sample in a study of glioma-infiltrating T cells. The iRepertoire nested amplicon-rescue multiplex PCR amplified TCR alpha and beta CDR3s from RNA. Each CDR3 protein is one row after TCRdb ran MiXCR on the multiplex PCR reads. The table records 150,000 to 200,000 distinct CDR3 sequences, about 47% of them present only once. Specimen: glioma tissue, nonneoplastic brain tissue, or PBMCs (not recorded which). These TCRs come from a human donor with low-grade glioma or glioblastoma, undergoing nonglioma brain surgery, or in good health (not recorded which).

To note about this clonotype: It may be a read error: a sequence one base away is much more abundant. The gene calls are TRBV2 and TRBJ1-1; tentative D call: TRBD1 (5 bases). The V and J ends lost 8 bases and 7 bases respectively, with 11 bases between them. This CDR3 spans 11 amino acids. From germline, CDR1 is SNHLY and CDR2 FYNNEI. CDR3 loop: CASGRGGEAFF. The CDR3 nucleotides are TGTGCCAGCGGGAGGGGTGGTGAAGCTTTCTTT. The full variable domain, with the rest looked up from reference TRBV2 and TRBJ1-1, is EPEVTQTPSHQVTQMGQEVILRCVPISNHLYFYWYRQILGQKVEFLVSFYNNEISEKSEIFDDQFSVERPDGSNFTLKIRSTKLEDSAMYFCASGRGGEAFFGQGTRLTVV.

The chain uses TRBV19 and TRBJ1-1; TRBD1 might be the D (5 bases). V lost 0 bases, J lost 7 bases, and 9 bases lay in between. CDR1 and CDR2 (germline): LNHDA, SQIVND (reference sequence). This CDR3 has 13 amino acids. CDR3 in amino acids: CASSIEAGGEAFF. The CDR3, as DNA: TGTGCCAGTAGTATAGAAGCCGGGGGTGAAGCTTTCTTT. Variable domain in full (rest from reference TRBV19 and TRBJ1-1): DGGITQSPKYLFRKEGQNVTLSCEQNLNHDAMYWYRQDPGQGLRLIYYSQIVNDFQKGDIAEGYSVSREKKESFPLTVTSAQKNPTAFYLCASSIEAGGEAFFGQGTRLTVV.

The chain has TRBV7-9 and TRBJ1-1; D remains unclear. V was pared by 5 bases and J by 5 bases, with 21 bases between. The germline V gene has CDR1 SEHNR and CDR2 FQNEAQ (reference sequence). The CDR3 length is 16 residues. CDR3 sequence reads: CASSDGTKSVRTEAFF. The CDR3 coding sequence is TGTGCCAGCAGCGATGGCACTAAATCAGTTAGGACTGAAGCTTTCTTT.

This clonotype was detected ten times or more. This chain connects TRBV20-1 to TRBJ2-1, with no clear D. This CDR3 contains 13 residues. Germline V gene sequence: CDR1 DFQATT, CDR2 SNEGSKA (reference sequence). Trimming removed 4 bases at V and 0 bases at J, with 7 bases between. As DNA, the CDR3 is TGCAGTGCTACCATGAGCTCCTACAATGAGCAGTTCTTC. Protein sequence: CSATMSSYNEQFF.

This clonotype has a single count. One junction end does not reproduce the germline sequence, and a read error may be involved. The CDR3 DNA reads TGTGACAGCCGCGGGGGGGAGAACACTGAAGCTTTCTTT. Translated: CDSRGGENTEAFF. The chain has TRBV6-1 and TRBJ1-1; D may be TRBD1 (5 bases). Per germline, CDR1 MNHNS and CDR2 SASEGT. The CDR3 runs 13 residues.

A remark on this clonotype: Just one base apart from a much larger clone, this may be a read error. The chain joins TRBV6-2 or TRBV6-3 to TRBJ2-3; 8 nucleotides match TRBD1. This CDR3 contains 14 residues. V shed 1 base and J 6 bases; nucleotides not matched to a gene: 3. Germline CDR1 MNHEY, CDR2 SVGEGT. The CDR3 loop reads CASSYLDRADTQYF. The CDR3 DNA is TGTGCCAGCAGTTACTTGGACAGGGCGGATACGCAGTATTTT.

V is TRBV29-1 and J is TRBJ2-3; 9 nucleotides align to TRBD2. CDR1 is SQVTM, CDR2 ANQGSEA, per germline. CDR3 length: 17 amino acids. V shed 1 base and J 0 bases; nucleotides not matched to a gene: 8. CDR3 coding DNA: TGCAGCGTTGAAGTTAAAAGACTAGCGGCTAGCACAGATACGCAGTATTTT. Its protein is CSVEVKRLAASTDTQYF.

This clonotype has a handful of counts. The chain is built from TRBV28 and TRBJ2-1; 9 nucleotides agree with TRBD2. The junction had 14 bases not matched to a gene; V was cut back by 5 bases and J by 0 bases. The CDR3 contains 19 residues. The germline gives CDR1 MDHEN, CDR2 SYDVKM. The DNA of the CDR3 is TGTGCCAGCAGTCCGCCAGCGGGAGGCTTAAAAATCTCCTACAATGAGCAGTTCTTC. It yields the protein CASSPPAGGLKISYNEQFF.

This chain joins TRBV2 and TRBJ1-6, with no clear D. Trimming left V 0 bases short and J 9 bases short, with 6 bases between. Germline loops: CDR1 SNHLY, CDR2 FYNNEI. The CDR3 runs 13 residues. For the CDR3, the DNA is TGTGCCAGCAGTGAAGCGGGGTGTTCACCCCTCCACTTT. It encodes CASSEAGCSPLHF. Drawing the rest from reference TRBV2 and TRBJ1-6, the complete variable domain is EPEVTQTPSHQVTQMGQEVILRCVPISNHLYFYWYRQILGQKVEFLVSFYNNEISEKSEIFDDQFSVERPDGSNFTLKIRSTKLEDSAMYFCASSEAGCSPLHFGNGTRLTVT.

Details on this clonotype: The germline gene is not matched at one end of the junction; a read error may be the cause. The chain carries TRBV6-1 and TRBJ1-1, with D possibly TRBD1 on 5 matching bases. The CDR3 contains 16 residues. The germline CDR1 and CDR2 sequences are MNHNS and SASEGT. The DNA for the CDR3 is TGTGCCATCAGTGAGAATGCAGGGCTAATGAAAACTGAAGCTTTCTTT. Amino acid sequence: CAISENAGLMKTEAFF.

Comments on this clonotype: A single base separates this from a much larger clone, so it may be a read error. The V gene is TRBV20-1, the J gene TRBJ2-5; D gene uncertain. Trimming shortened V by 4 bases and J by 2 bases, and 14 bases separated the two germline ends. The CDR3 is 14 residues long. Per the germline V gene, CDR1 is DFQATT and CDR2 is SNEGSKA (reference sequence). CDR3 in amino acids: CSAIDSLGQETQYF. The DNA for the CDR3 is TGCAGTGCTATAGATTCCCTGGGGCAAGAGACCCAGTACTTC.

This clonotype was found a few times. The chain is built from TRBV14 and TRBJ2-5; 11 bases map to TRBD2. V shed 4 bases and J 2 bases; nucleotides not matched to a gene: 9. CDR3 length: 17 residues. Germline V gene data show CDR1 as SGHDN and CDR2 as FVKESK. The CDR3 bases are TGTGCCAGCAGCCGAGCATCCGGGACTAGCGGACAAGAGACCCAGTACTTC. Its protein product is CASSRASGTSGQETQYF.

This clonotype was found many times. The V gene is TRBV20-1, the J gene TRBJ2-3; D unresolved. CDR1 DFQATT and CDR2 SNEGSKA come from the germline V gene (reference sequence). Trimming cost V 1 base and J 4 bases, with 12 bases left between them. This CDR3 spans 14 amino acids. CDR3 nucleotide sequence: TGCAGTGCTAGAGTTCTCGAGTCATCAGATACGCAGTATTTT. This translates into CSARVLESSDTQYF.

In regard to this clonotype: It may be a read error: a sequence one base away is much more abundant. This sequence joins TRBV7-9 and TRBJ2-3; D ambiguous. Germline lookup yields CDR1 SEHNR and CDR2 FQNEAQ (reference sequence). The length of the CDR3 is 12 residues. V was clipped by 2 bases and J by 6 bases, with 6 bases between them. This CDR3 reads CASSLTGDTQYF. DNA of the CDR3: TGTGCCAGCAGCTTAACTGGTGATACGCAGTATTTT.

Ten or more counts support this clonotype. For the CDR3, the DNA is TGTGCCAGCAGCCCCGGGAGTTTTCTGGAGCCCCAGCATTTT. Protein product: CASSPGSFLEPQHF. The V and J genes are TRBV7-8 and TRBJ1-5; D gene unclear. CDR1 SGHVS and CDR2 FQNEAQ come from the germline V gene. There are 14 residues in the CDR3. Trimming removed 5 bases at V and 8 bases at J, with 16 bases between.

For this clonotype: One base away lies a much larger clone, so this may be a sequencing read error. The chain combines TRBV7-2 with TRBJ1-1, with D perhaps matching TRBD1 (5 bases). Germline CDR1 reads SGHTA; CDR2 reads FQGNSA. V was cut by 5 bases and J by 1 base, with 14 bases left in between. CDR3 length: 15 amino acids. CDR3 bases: TGTGCCAGCAGCAACCAGGGAGGAGCGAACACTGAAGCTTTCTTT. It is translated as CASSNQGGANTEAFF.

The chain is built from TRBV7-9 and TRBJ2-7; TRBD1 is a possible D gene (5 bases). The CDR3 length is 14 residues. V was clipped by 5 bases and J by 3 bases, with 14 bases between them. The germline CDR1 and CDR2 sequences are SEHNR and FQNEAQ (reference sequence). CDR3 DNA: TGTGCCAGCAGCACACAGGAGAGGAGCTACGAGCAGTACTTC. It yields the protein CASSTQERSYEQYF.

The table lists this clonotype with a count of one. CDR3 nucleotides: TGTGCCAGTAGTAAGCGGGACATCACCTACGAGCAGTACTTC. Translating gives CASSKRDITYEQYF. The chain couples TRBV19 to TRBJ2-7, with a weak D call TRBD2 (7 bases). Trimming pared 4 bases from V and 2 bases from J, leaving 12 bases between. CDR3 size: 14 residues. Germline V gene lookup returns CDR1 LNHDA and CDR2 SQIVND (reference sequence).

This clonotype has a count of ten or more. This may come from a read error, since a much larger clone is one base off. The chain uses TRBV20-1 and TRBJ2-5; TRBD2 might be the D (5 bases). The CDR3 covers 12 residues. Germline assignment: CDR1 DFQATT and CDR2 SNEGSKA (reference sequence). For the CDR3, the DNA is TGCAGTACTAGACCGCGAGCGGAGACCCAGTACTTC. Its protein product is CSTRPRAETQYF.

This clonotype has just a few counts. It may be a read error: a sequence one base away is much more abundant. CDR3 sequence: CASSGGAVGANYSYTF. DNA for the CDR3: TGTGCCAGCAGTGGAGGAGCGGTGGGAGCTAACTATAGCTACACCTTC. This chain uses TRBV28 with TRBJ1-2; no clear D. CDR3 length: 16 amino acids. In germline, CDR1 is MDHEN, CDR2 SYDVKM.

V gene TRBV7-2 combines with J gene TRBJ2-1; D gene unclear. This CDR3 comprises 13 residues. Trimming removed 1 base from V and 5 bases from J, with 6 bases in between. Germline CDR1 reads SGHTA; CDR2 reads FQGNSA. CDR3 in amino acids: CASSLVRDNEQFF. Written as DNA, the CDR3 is TGTGCCAGCAGCTTAGTCAGAGACAATGAGCAGTTCTTC.

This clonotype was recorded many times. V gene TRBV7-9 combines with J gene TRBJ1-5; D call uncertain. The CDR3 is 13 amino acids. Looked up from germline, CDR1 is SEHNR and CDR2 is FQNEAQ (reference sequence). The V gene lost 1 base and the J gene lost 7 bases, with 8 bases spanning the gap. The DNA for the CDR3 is TGTGCCAGCAGCTTAGACAGCAGGCAGCCCCAGCATTTT. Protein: CASSLDSRQPQHF. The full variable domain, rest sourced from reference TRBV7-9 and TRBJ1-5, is DTGVSQNPRHKITKRGQNVTFRCDPISEHNRLYWYRQTLGQGPEFLTYFQNEAQLEKSRLLSDRFSAERPKGSFSTLEIQRTEQGDSAMYLCASSLDSRQPQHFGDGTRLSIL.